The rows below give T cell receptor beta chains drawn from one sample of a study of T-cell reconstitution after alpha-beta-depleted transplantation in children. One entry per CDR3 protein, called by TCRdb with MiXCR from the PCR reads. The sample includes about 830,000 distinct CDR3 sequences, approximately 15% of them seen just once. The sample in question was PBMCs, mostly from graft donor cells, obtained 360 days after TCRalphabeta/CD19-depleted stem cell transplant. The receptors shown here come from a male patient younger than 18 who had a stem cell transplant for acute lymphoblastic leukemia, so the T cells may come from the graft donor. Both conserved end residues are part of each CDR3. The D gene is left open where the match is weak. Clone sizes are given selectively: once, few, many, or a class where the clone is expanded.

CASSFDPAGGNTIYF	TGTGCCAGCAGCTTCGACCCAGCGGGTGGAAACACCATATATTTT	few	TRBV5-5	TRBJ1-3	15	.
CASSESGREGYTGYNEQFF	TGCGCCAGCAGTGAGTCGGGGCGGGAGGGATATACAGGATACAATGAGCAGTTCTTC	once	TRBV10-1	TRBJ2-1	19	TRBD2
CASSSRTGSGTDTQYF	TGTGCCAGCAGCTCACGGACAGGGAGTGGCACAGATACGCAGTATTTT	many	TRBV7-6	TRBJ2-3	16	TRBD1
CASSLRTGAVGTEAFF	TGTGCCAGCTCACTAAGGACAGGGGCCGTGGGAACTGAAGCTTTCTTT	.	TRBV18	TRBJ1-1	16	TRBD1
CASSDRASPPYEQYF	TGTGCCAGCAGTGATCGGGCGTCGCCCCCCTACGAGCAGTACTTC	.	TRBV25-1	TRBJ2-7	15	.
CSAPRGVGQGRNEQFF	TGCAGTGCACCAAGGGGGGTGGGACAGGGGAGGAATGAGCAGTTCTTC	.	TRBV20-1	TRBJ2-1	16	TRBD1
CASSFMGTSGVGTDTQYF	TGTGCCAGCAGCTTCATGGGGACTAGCGGGGTTGGCACAGATACGCAGTATTTT	.	TRBV7-6	TRBJ2-3	18	TRBD2
CASSGQSPSKEKLFF	TGTGCCAGCAGCGGTCAGAGCCCCTCTAAGGAAAAACTGTTTTTT	.	TRBV21-1	TRBJ1-4	15	.
CASSQDRFGTAKQFF	TGTGCCAGCAGCCAAGATCGTTTTGGGACAGCTAAGCAGTTCTTC	.	TRBV14	TRBJ2-1	15	TRBD1
CASSYGPGGGPQETQYF	TGTGCCAGCAGTTACGGGCCGGGTGGAGGCCCCCAAGAGACCCAGTACTTC	few	TRBV6-2/TRBV6-3	TRBJ2-5	17	.
CASSPWTGRNGYTF	TGTGCCAGCAGCCCGTGGACAGGGAGGAATGGCTACACCTTC	.	TRBV7-6	TRBJ1-2	14	TRBD1
CASRAGLFEREGHEQFF	TGTGCCAGCAGGGCGGGGTTGTTTGAGCGGGAGGGCCATGAGCAGTTCTTC	few	TRBV7-2	TRBJ2-1	17	TRBD2
CATSRAADTNYGYTF	TGTGCCACCAGCAGAGCAGCGGACACTAACTATGGCTACACCTTC	few	TRBV15	TRBJ1-2	15	.
CASGPLSSYEQYF	TGTGCCAGCGGGCCTTTAAGCTCCTACGAGCAGTACTTC	many	TRBV12-3/TRBV12-4	TRBJ2-7	13	.
CASSHTTGSHEQYF	TGCGCCAGCAGCCATACTACAGGGAGCCACGAGCAGTACTTC	few	TRBV4-1	TRBJ2-7	14	.
CASSSRQSWVNTEAFF	TGTGCCAGCAGCTCTAGACAGTCCTGGGTGAACACTGAAGCTTTCTTT	.	TRBV7-8	TRBJ1-1	16	.
CAISEVGGETQYF	TGTGCCATCAGTGAAGTGGGAGGGGAGACCCAGTACTTC	many	TRBV10-3	TRBJ2-5	13	TRBD2
CSALFPGTETQYF	TGCAGTGCTCTTTTCCCAGGGACAGAGACCCAGTACTTC	.	TRBV20-1	TRBJ2-5	13	.
CASSQVGGRTEQFF	TGCGCCAGCAGCCAGGTAGGAGGGCGTACTGAGCAGTTCTTC	few	TRBV4-1	TRBJ2-1	14	.
CASSLNSGETQYF	TGTGCCAGCAGCTTAAATTCCGGGGAGACCCAGTACTTC	.	TRBV7-9	TRBJ2-5	13	.
CASSLTSSSSYEQYF	TGTGCCAGCAGCTTAACTAGCTCCTCCTCCTACGAGCAGTACTTC	many	TRBV7-3	TRBJ2-7	15	.
CTICQATRVISTYNSPLHF	TGTACCATCTGCCAAGCAACTCGGGTAATAAGTACCTATAATTCACCCCTCCACTTT	.	TRBV2	TRBJ1-6	19	.
CASSLTRDVWSNQPQHF	TGTGCCAGCAGCTTAACCAGGGACGTATGGAGCAATCAGCCCCAGCATTTT	.	TRBV7-9	TRBJ1-5	17	.
CASSQVGTSGKDEQYF	TGCGCCAGCAGCCAAGTTGGGACTAGCGGGAAGGACGAGCAGTACTTC	few	TRBV4-1	TRBJ2-7	16	TRBD2
CASSQDRRDSSYEQYF	TGCGCCAGCAGCCAAGATCGTAGGGACAGCTCCTACGAGCAGTACTTC	many	TRBV4-1	TRBJ2-7	16	TRBD1